This TCR beta chain was sequenced for a study of cytomegalovirus exposure and HLA in healthy donors. Findings and caveats of the study: Cytomegalovirus-associated TCR beta chains were listed, numbering 150 to 200. The tendency of first-cohort TCR clusters to co-occur in the roughly 130 validation repertoires emerged from a later analysis.

The table came from immunoSEQ multiplex PCR; TCRdb's copy has only in-frame clones and leaves some out. The repertoire holds 100,000 to 150,000 clones, with around 90% as singletons. This clone appeared a single time. What it binds is not known. The CDR3 length is 14 residues. Trimming shortened V by 4 bases and J by 4 bases, and 13 bases separated the two germline ends. Germline V gene data show CDR1 as MDHEN and CDR2 as SYDVKM. V is TRBV28 and J is TRBJ1-1; D unclear. The receptor comes from a young woman in good health and CMV-seronegative. Sequencing used PBMCs. The CDR3 spells CASSSTSRVTEAFF. The CDR3 DNA follows: TGTGCCAGCAGTTCTACTAGTAGGGTCACTGAAGCTTTCTTT.